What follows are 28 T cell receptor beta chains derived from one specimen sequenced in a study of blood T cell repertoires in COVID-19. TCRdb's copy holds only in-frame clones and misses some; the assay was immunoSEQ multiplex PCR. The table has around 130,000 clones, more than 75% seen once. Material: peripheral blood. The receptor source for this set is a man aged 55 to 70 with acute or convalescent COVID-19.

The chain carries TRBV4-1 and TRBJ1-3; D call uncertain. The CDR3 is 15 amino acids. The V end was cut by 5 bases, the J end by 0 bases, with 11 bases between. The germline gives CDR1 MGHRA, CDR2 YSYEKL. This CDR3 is CASSSFGSSGNTIYF. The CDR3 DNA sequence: TGCGCCAGCAGCTCTTTCGGGAGCTCTGGAAACACCATATATTTT.

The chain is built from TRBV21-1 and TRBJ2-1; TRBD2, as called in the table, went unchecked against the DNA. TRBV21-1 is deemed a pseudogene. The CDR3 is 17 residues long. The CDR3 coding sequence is TGTGCCAGCAGCAAAGGTGGTACTAGCGGGAATTGTGGTGAGCAGTTCTTC. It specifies CASSKGGTSGNCGEQFF.

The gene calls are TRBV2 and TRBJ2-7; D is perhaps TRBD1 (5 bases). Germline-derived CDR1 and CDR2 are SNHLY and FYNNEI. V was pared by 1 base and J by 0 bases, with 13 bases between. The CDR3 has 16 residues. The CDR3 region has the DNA TGTGCCAGCAGTGAAGGTCAGGACATTCTCTCCTACGAGCAGTACTTC. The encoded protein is CASSEGQDILSYEQYF.

The CDR3 spells CSPLGRNEQYF. CDR3 nucleotide sequence: TGCAGCCCTTTGGGGAGGAACGAGCAGTACTTC. The genes are TRBV20-1 and TRBJ2-7, with D possibly matching TRBD2 (6 bases). This CDR3 spans 11 amino acids. From germline, CDR1 is DFQATT and CDR2 SNEGSKA (reference sequence).

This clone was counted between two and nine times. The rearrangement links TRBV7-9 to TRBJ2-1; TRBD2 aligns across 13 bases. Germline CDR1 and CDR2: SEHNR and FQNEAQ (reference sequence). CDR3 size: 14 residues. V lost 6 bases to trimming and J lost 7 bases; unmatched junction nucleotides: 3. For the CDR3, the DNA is TGTGCCAGCAGACTAGCGGGAGGGGAAAATGAGCAGTTCTTC. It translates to CASRLAGGENEQFF. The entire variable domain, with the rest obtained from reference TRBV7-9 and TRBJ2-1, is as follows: DTGVSQNPRHKITKRGQNVTFRCDPISEHNRLYWYRQTLGQGPEFLTYFQNEAQLEKSRLLSDRFSAERPKGSFSTLEIQRTEQGDSAMYLCASRLAGGENEQFFGPGTRLTVL.

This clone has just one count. In DNA form, the CDR3 reads TGTGCCAGCAGCCCAGGACAGGGTGCAGAGACCCAGTACTTC. This sequence encodes CASSPGQGAETQYF. The chain is built from TRBV7-2 and TRBJ2-5; 8 bases fit TRBD1. This CDR3 region has 14 residues. Germline CDR1 is SGHTA and CDR2 is FQGNSA. V gave up 5 bases and J gave up 4 bases; unmatched junction bases: 6.

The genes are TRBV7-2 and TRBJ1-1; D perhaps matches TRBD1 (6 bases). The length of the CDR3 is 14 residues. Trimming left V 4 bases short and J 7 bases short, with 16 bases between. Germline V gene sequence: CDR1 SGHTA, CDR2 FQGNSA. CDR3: CASSSRTDRVEAFF. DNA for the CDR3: TGTGCCAGCAGCTCCCGGACAGACCGTGTTGAAGCTTTCTTT. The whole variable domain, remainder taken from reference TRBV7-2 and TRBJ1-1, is GAGVSQSPSNKVTEKGKDVELRCDPISGHTALYWYRQSLGQGLEFLIYFQGNSAPDKSGLPSDRFSAERTGGSVSTLTIQRTQQEDSAVYLCASSSRTDRVEAFFGQGTRLTVV.

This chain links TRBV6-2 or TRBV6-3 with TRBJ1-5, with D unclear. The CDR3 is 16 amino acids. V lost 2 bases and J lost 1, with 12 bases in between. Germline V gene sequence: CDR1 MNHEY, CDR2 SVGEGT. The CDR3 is CASSYGPLGSNQPQHF. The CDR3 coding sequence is TGTGCCAGCAGTTACGGGCCCCTTGGGAGCAATCAGCCCCAGCATTTT.

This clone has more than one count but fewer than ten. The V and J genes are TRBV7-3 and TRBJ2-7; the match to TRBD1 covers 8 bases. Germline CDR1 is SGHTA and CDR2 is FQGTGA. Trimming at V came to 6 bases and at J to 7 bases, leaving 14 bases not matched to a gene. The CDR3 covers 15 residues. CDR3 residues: CASSPGGTGVGEQYF. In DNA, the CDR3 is TGTGCCAGCAGTCCAGGAGGGACAGGCGTCGGTGAGCAGTACTTC. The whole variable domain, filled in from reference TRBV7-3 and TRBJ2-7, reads GAGVSQTPSNKVTEKGKYVELRCDPISGHTALYWYRQSLGQGPEFLIYFQGTGAADDSGLPNDRFFAVRPEGSVSTLKIQRTERGDSAVYLCASSPGGTGVGEQYFGPGTRLTVT.

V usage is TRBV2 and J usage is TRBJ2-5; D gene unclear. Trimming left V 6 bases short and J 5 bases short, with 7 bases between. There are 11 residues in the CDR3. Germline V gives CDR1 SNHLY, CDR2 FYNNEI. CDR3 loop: CASSLFETQYF. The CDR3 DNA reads TGTGCCAGCAGCTTGTTTGAGACCCAGTACTTC.

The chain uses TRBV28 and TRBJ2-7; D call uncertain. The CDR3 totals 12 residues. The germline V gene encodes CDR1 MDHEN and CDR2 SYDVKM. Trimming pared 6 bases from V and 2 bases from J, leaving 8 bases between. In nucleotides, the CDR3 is TGTGCCAGCAGCCTAACTACCTACGAGCAGTACTTC. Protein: CASSLTTYEQYF.

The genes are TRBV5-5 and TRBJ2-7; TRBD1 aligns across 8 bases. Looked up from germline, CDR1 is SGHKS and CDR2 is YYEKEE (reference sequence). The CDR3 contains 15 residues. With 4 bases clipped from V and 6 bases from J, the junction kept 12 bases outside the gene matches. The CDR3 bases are TGTGCCAGCAGCCCGTTACAGGGGGTTCAGGGCGAGCAGTACTTC. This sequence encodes CASSPLQGVQGEQYF.

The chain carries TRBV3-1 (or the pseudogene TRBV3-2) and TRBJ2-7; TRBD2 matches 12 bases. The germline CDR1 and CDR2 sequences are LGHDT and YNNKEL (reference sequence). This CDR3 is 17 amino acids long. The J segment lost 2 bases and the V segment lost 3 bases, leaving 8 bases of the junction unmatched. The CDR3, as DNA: TGTGCCAGCAGCCATAAAACTAGCGGGAGGTACCCCTACGAGCAGTACTTC. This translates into CASSHKTSGRYPYEQYF.

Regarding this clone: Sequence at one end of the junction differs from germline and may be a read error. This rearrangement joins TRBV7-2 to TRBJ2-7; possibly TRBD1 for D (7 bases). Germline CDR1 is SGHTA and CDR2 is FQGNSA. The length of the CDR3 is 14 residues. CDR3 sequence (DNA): TGTGCCAGCAGCCCAGGGGGGTACTCCTCCGAGCAGTACTTC. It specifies CASSPGGYSSEQYF.

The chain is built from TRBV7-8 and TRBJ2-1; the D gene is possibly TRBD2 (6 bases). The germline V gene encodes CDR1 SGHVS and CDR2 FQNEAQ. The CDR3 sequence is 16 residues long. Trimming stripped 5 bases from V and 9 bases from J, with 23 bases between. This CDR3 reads CASSPFAGSPRGEQFF. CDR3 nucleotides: TGTGCCAGCAGCCCTTTTGCGGGATCCCCCCGTGGTGAGCAGTTCTTC.

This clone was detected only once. In nucleotides, the CDR3 is TGTGCCAGCACCTTGGGAGGGCCTAGGGAAAAACTGTTTTTT. Translating gives CASTLGGPREKLFF. The rearrangement joins TRBV13 to TRBJ1-4; D gene unclear. The CDR3 loop spans 14 amino acids. With 7 bases removed from V and 8 bases from J, the gap between germline ends came to 17 bases. Germline V gives CDR1 PRHDT, CDR2 FYEKMQ (reference sequence).

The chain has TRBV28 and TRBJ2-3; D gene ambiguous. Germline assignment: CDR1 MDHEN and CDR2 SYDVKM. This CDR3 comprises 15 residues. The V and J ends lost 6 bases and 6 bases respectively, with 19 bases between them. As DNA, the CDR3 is TGTGCCAGCAGCCCCGTGGGCCCATTCAGGGATACGCAGTATTTT. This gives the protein CASSPVGPFRDTQYF.

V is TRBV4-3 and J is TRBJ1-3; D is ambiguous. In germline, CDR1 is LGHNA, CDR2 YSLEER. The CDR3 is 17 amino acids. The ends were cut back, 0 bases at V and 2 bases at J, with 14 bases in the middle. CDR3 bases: TGCGCCAGCAGCCAAGATTGGGCGGGGAAGCCTGGAAACACCATATATTTT. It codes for CASSQDWAGKPGNTIYF.

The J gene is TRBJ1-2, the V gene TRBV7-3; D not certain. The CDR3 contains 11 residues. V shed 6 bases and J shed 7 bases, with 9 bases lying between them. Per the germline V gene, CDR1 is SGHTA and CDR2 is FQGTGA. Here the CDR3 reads CASSSEVGYTF. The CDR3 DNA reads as TGTGCCAGCAGTTCGGAGGTTGGCTACACCTTC.

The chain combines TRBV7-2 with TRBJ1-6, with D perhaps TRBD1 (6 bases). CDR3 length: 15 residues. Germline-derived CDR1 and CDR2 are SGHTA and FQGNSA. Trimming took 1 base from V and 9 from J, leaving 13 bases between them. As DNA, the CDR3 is TGTGCCAGCAGCTTAGACTTAGGGGGAACTTCACCCCTCCACTTT. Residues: CASSLDLGGTSPLHF.

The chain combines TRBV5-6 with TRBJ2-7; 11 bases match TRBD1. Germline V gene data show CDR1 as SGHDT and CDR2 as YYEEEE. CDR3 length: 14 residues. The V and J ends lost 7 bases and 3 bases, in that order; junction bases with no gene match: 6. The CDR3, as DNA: TGTGCCAGCGGTTCCGGGACAGGGGGCTACGAGCAGTACTTC. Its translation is CASGSGTGGYEQYF.

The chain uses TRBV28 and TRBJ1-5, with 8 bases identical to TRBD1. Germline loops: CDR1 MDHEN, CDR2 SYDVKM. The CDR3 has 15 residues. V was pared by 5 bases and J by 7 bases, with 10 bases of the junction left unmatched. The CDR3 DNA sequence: TGTGCCAGCAGTCCCCCCGGGACAGGCCGACAGCCCCAGCATTTT. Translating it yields CASSPPGTGRQPQHF. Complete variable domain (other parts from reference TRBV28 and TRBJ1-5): DVKVTQSSRYLVKRTGEKVFLECVQDMDHENMFWYRQDPGLGLRLIYFSYDVKMKEKGDIPEGYSVSREKKERFSLILESASTNQTSMYLCASSPPGTGRQPQHFGDGTRLSIL.

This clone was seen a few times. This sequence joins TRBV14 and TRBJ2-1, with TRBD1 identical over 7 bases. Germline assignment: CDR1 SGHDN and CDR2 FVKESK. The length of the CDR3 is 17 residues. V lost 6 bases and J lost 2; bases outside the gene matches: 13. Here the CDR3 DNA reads TGTGCCAGCAGTCTGTATAAGGGGGCCTTAACCTACAATGAGCAGTTCTTC. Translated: CASSLYKGALTYNEQFF.

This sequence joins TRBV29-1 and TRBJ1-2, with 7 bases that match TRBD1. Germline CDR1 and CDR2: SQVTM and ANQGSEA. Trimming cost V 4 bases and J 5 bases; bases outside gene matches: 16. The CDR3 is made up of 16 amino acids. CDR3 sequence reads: CSVGLGTEQLVYGYTF. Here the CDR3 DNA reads TGCAGCGTTGGACTAGGGACAGAGCAGTTGGTGTATGGCTACACCTTC.

The CDR3 reads CASSLNGRVETDTQYF. CDR3 bases: TGTGCCAGCAGTTTAAACGGTCGGGTCGAAACAGATACGCAGTATTTT. V gene TRBV27 combines with J gene TRBJ2-3; no firm D call. The CDR3 loop spans 16 amino acids. V shed 2 bases and J shed 3 bases, with 15 bases lying between them. The germline V gene has CDR1 MNHEY and CDR2 SMNVEV (reference sequence).

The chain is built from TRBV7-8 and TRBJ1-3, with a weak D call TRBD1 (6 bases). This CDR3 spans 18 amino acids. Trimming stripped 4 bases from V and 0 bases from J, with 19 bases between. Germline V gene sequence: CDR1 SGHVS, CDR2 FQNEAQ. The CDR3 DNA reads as TGTGCCAGCAGCTCCCCCCCGGGCCCAGGGGTCTCTGGAAACACCATATATTTT. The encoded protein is CASSSPPGPGVSGNTIYF. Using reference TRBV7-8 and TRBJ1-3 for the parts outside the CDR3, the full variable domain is GAGVSQSPRYKVAKRGQDVALRCDPISGHVSLFWYQQALGQGPEFLTYFQNEAQLDKSGLPSDRFFAERPEGSVSTLKIQRTQQEDSAVYLCASSSPPGPGVSGNTIYFGEGSWLTVV.

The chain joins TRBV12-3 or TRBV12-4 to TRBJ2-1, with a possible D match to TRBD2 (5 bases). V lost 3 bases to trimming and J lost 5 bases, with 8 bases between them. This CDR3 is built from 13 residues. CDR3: CASSFRGNNEQFF. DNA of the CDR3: TGTGCCAGCAGTTTTAGAGGGAACAATGAGCAGTTCTTC.

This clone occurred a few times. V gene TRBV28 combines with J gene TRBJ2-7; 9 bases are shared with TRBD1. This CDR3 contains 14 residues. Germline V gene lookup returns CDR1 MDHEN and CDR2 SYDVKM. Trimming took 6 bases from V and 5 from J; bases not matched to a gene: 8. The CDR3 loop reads CASRGDRVFHEQYF. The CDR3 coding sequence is TGTGCCAGCAGGGGGGACAGGGTCTTCCACGAGCAGTACTTC.